These 16 T cell receptor beta chains came from one sample sequenced in a study of PD-1 blockade in classical Hodgkin lymphoma. In every patient, relapse followed autologous stem cell transplantation, while exposure to brentuximab vedotin differed. Method: immunoSEQ multiplex PCR; TCRdb's copy keeps in-frame clones and lacks some. Among over 15,000 clones listed, 70% to 85% were seen once. The specimen was peripheral blood mononuclear cells (PBMCs), collected at baseline. The receptors were sampled from a human donor with classical Hodgkin lymphoma.

The V and J genes are TRBV4-1 and TRBJ2-6, with a tentative D call TRBD2 (5 bases). Germline V CDR1 and CDR2: MGHRA, YSYEKL. The V and J ends lost 4 bases and 0 bases respectively, with 10 bases between them. The CDR3 consists of 16 residues. Written as DNA, the CDR3 is TGCGCCAGCAGCCGAGGAGGCTTCTCTGGGGCCAACGTCCTGACTTTC. This gives the protein CASSRGGFSGANVLTF.

V usage is TRBV7-9 and J usage is TRBJ2-1; D gene ambiguous. This CDR3 contains 14 residues. The germline CDR1 and CDR2 sequences are SEHNR and FQNEAQ (reference sequence). Trimming removed 4 bases at V and 3 bases at J, with 10 bases between. The chain's CDR3 is CASSSWTGYNEQFF. The CDR3 bases are TGTGCCAGCAGCTCGTGGACCGGCTACAATGAGCAGTTCTTC.

The chain is built from TRBV4-3 and TRBJ2-2; 9 nucleotides agree with TRBD1. Germline values: CDR1 LGHNA, CDR2 YSLEER. This CDR3 contains 18 residues. V shed 1 base, J shed 6 bases, and the junction held 12 bases outside the gene matches. CDR3 residues: CASSQALGTGSRSGELFF. DNA of the CDR3: TGCGCCAGCAGCCAAGCGTTAGGGACAGGGTCTCGTTCCGGGGAGCTGTTTTTT.

The chain employs TRBV28 and TRBJ1-5; TRBD1 aligns across 9 bases. The V gene end was trimmed by 3 bases and the J gene end by 7 bases; junction bases not matched to a gene: 7. The CDR3 runs 15 residues. Germline loops: CDR1 MDHEN, CDR2 SYDVKM. CDR3 loop: CASSFLDRGWQPQHF. The CDR3 coding sequence is TGTGCCAGCAGTTTCCTGGACAGGGGTTGGCAGCCCCAGCATTTT.

J is TRBJ1-1 and V is TRBV1; the table names TRBD1, a call not compared with the DNA. TRBV1 constitutes a pseudogene. This CDR3 has 14 amino acids. Here the CDR3 reads CTSSRGQLNTEAFF. CDR3 nucleotide sequence: TGCACCAGCAGCCGCGGACAGTTGAACACTGAAGCTTTCTTT.

The gene calls are TRBV28 and TRBJ2-1; 15 bases are shared with TRBD2. Trimming at V came to 4 bases and at J to 0 bases, leaving 4 bases not matched to a gene. Germline CDR1 MDHEN, CDR2 SYDVKM. CDR3 length: 18 amino acids. The CDR3 DNA sequence: TGTGCCAGCAGTTCGGGACTAGCGGGGGGTCCCTCCTACAATGAGCAGTTCTTC. Translating gives CASSSGLAGGPSYNEQFF.

The chain uses TRBV7-2 and TRBJ1-4; possible D gene TRBD1, 6 bases. Trimming removed 6 bases at V and 2 bases at J, with 13 bases between. CDR1 SGHTA and CDR2 FQGNSA come from the germline V gene. There are 15 residues in the CDR3. The CDR3 loop is CASRVTGRTNEKLFF. The CDR3 DNA is TGTGCCAGCAGAGTTACAGGGCGCACTAATGAAAAACTGTTTTTT.

The chain uses TRBV25-1 and TRBJ2-2; TRBD1 agrees at 7 bases. The junction had 11 bases not matched to a gene; V was cut back by 3 bases and J by 4 bases. The CDR3 length is 17 residues. Germline CDR1 reads MGHDK; CDR2 reads SYGVNS. The CDR3 DNA follows: TGTGCCAGCAGTGAGTTACAGGGGACGGCGGGCACCGGGGAGCTGTTTTTT. Translated, it gives CASSELQGTAGTGELFF.

Comments on this clone: This specimen includes other DNA sequences encoding the same CDR3. This rearrangement joins TRBV15 to TRBJ2-7; 8 nucleotides agree with TRBD1. V was pared by 1 base and J by 1 base, with 3 bases of the junction left unmatched. The CDR3 length is 15 residues. The germline gives CDR1 LNHNV, CDR2 YYDKDF (reference sequence). The CDR3 protein is CATSRGGTGSYEQYF. The DNA of the CDR3 is TGTGCCACCAGCAGAGGAGGGACAGGATCCTACGAGCAGTACTTC.

The chain recombines TRBV2 with TRBJ1-6; D remains unclear. CDR3 length: 14 residues. Looked up from germline, CDR1 is SNHLY and CDR2 is FYNNEI. Trimming pared 4 bases from V and 7 bases from J, leaving 11 bases between. The CDR3 loop reads CASSVLGPNSPLHF. The CDR3 nucleotides read TGTGCCAGCAGTGTTCTAGGGCCGAATTCACCCCTCCACTTT.

V usage is TRBV7-9 and J usage is TRBJ1-2; D ambiguous. V was trimmed by 0 bases and J by 3 bases, leaving 5 bases between them. The CDR3 has 13 amino acids. Germline V lookup: CDR1 SEHNR, CDR2 FQNEAQ (reference sequence). The CDR3 reads CASSLAEHYGYTF. The CDR3 DNA is TGTGCCAGCAGCTTAGCAGAACACTATGGCTACACCTTC.

This chain links TRBV28 with TRBJ1-5; 7 bases fit TRBD1. The ends lost 6 bases at V and 4 bases at J; junction bases unmatched: 12. The CDR3 has 16 amino acids. Germline values: CDR1 MDHEN, CDR2 SYDVKM. For the CDR3, the DNA is TGTGCCAGCAGCAAAACCTCCGGGACAGTAAATCAGCCCCAGCATTTT. This sequence encodes CASSKTSGTVNQPQHF.

The chain uses TRBV10-3 and TRBJ1-1; D gene uncertain. This CDR3 contains 12 residues. Germline CDR1 ENHRY, CDR2 SYGVKD. The V end was cut by 5 bases, the J end by 1 base, with 5 bases between. For the CDR3, the DNA is TGTGCCATCAGTATCGGGAACACTGAAGCTTTCTTT. Its protein product is CAISIGNTEAFF.

This chain uses TRBV6-5 with TRBJ2-2, with D perhaps given as TRBD1 or TRBD2 (7 bases each). Germline CDR1 MNHEY, CDR2 SVGAGI. V lost 4 bases and J 7 bases, leaving 13 bases between the germline ends. This CDR3 region has 14 residues. DNA of the CDR3: TGTGCCAGCAGTTTCGACAGGGAGGGCGGGGAGCTGTTTTTT. Amino acid sequence: CASSFDREGGELFF.

This sequence joins TRBV27 and TRBJ2-5; D gene ambiguous. There are 11 residues in the CDR3. V dropped 2 bases and J dropped 4 bases, with 2 bases sitting between them. Germline CDR1 and CDR2: MNHEY and SMNVEV (reference sequence). This chain's CDR3 is CASSLGETQYF. CDR3 nucleotide sequence: TGTGCCAGCAGTTTAGGAGAGACCCAGTACTTC.

The rearrangement links TRBV28 to TRBJ1-5; D call uncertain. Trimming pared 5 bases from V and 4 bases from J, leaving 3 bases between. CDR1 and CDR2 (germline): MDHEN, SYDVKM. This CDR3 contains 11 residues. The CDR3 sequence is CASSLNQPQHF. CDR3 nucleotides: TGTGCCAGCAGTCTTAATCAGCCCCAGCATTTT.